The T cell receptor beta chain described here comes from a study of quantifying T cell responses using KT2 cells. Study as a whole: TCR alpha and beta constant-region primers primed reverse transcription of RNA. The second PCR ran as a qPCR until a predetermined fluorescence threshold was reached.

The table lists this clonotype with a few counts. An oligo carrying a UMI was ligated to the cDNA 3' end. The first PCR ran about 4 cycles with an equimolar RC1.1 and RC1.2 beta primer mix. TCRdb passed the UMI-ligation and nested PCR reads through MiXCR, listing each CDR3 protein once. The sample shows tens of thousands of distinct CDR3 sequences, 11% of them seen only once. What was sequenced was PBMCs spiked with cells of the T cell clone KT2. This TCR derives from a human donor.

In nucleotides, the CDR3 is TGTGCCAGCAGTTTTGTCCGGGGTGCTGAAGCTTTCTTT. It encodes CASSFVRGAEAFF. This sequence joins TRBV12-3 or TRBV12-4 and TRBJ1-1; D unresolved. The CDR3 extends over 13 amino acids. V lost 3 bases and J lost 6, with 11 bases in between.